Only one count was recorded for the clone carrying this T cell receptor beta chain. Its specificity is not known. The assay was immunoSEQ multiplex PCR, and TCRdb's table has in-frame clones only and misses some. The repertoire holds over 25,000 clones, with about 70% as singletons. The data were obtained in a study of cytotoxic CD8 clonotypes in ibrutinib-treated CLL. Study summary: Recorded responses included some 24 partial and 2 complete; following median about 70 months, approximately 15 stayed remitted and around twelve progressed. The response samples were taken once patients had been treated for a median of approximately 13 months, range 6 to 36.

Genomic DNA in a quantity of 2 to 2.5 micrograms was derived from cryopreserved PBMCs for TCR beta libraries. Germline CDR1 and CDR2: MNHNY and SVGAGI (reference sequence). This CDR3 region has 16 residues. Trimming stripped 2 bases from V and 1 base from J, with 14 bases between. Study-level points and caveats: Few clonotypes were public, and these shrank or held steady under treatment.

Source: PBMCs, taken after 36 months of ibrutinib treatment. The receptor was isolated from a human donor with chronic lymphocytic leukemia. This chain joins TRBV6-6 and TRBJ1-1, with TRBD1 as a possible D gene (5 bases). In nucleotides, the CDR3 is TGTGCCAGCAGTTACGGGAGGGGAGGTGGGAACACTGAAGCTTTCTTT. Translation: CASSYGRGGGNTEAFF.